Below are 20 T cell receptor beta chains sequenced from a single sample in a study of cytomegalovirus exposure and HLA in healthy donors. PCR was performed using 60 Vbeta and 13 Jbeta primers. The table came from immunoSEQ multiplex PCR; TCRdb's copy has only in-frame clones and leaves some out. The sample totals tens of thousands of clones; its top ten clones hold over 15%. The sequenced sample was PBMCs. These receptors originate from a man aged 50 to 59 in good health and CMV-seropositive.

V usage is TRBV13 and J usage is TRBJ2-3, with 10 bases identical to TRBD2. This CDR3 has 18 residues. V was clipped by 0 bases and J by 2 bases; unmatched bases: 8. Germline V lookup: CDR1 PRHDT, CDR2 FYEKMQ (reference sequence). The CDR3 sequence: CASSLGLRTSGYTDTQYF. The CDR3 nucleotides are TGTGCCAGCAGCTTAGGCCTAAGGACTAGCGGCTACACAGATACGCAGTATTTT. The whole variable domain, remainder taken from reference TRBV13 and TRBJ2-3, is AAGVIQSPRHLIKEKRETATLKCYPIPRHDTVYWYQQGPGQDPQFLISFYEKMQSDKGSIPDRFSAQQFSDYHSELNMSSLELGDSALYFCASSLGLRTSGYTDTQYFGPGTRLTVL.

The rearrangement joins TRBV7-2 to TRBJ1-2, with 8 bases aligning to TRBD1. The CDR3 contains 14 residues. V lost 4 bases and J lost 6; bases outside the gene matches: 7. Germline values: CDR1 SGHTA, CDR2 FQGNSA. Written as DNA, the CDR3 is TGTGCCAGCAGCTCTATCGGACAGGGCCATGGCTACACCTTC. As protein: CASSSIGQGHGYTF.

This chain connects TRBV25-1 to TRBJ2-3, with D possibly TRBD1 on 5 matching bases. The CDR3 spans 12 residues. With 4 bases removed from V and 6 bases from J, the gap between germline ends came to 8 bases. In germline, CDR1 is MGHDK, CDR2 SYGVNS. The CDR3 nucleotides read TGTGCCAGCAGTGTAGGGGTGGATACGCAGTATTTT. The encoded protein is CASSVGVDTQYF. Full variable domain (remainder filled in from reference TRBV25-1 and TRBJ2-3): EADIYQTPRYLVIGTGKKITLECSQTMGHDKMYWYQQDPGMELHLIHYSYGVNSTEKGDLSSESTVSRIRTEHFPLTLESARPSHTSQYLCASSVGVDTQYFGPGTRLTVL.

J is TRBJ2-3 and V is TRBV7-9; weak D call: TRBD2 (5 bases). This CDR3 region has 12 residues. Germline V CDR1 and CDR2: SEHNR, FQNEAQ (reference sequence). The V end was cut by 8 bases, the J end by 6 bases, with 12 bases between. The CDR3 DNA reads as TGTGCCAGCGGCACCAGAGGGGATACGCAGTATTTT. Residues: CASGTRGDTQYF.

The genes are TRBV5-4 and TRBJ2-7; TRBD1 might be the D (5 bases). CDR3 length: 13 amino acids. The ends were cut back, 4 bases at V and 4 bases at J, with 12 bases in the middle. Germline CDR1 SGHNT, CDR2 YYREEE (reference sequence). DNA for the CDR3: TGTGCCAGCAGCAGAGGCGACAGTTACGAGCAGTACGTC. This sequence encodes CASSRGDSYEQYV.

This chain links TRBV25-1 with TRBJ1-2, with TRBD1 matching 7 bases. CDR3 size: 15 residues. Germline lookup yields CDR1 MGHDK and CDR2 SYGVNS. J gave up 7 bases and V 2 bases, and 10 bases lay outside the gene matches. CDR3 protein: CASSEVLTGIGGYTF. CDR3 DNA: TGTGCCAGCAGTGAAGTGTTGACAGGGATTGGTGGCTACACCTTC.

J is TRBJ1-5 and V is TRBV6-1, with a tentative D call TRBD1 (5 bases). Trimming stripped 4 bases from V and 2 bases from J, with 15 bases between. The CDR3 is made up of 16 amino acids. In germline, CDR1 is MNHNS, CDR2 SASEGT. The CDR3 DNA reads TGTGCCAGCAGTGGCTGGGGTCAAGGGGGCAATCAGCCCCAGCATTTT. Amino acids: CASSGWGQGGNQPQHF.

The gene calls are TRBV4-2 and TRBJ1-1; D might be TRBD1 (5 bases). This CDR3 has 17 residues. The V gene's germline CDR1 is LGHNA and CDR2 YNFKEQ. V lost 1 base and J 0 bases, leaving 15 bases between the germline ends. DNA for the CDR3: TGTGCCAGCAGCCAAGGGGGGGACGGTTGGATGAACACTGAAGCTTTCTTT. This gives the protein CASSQGGDGWMNTEAFF.

The genes are TRBV30 and TRBJ1-5; D call uncertain. Germline V gives CDR1 GTSNPN, CDR2 SVGIG (reference sequence). Trimming cost V 2 bases and J 4 bases, with 12 bases left between them. This CDR3 spans 14 amino acids. Here the CDR3 reads CAWSPDYFNQPQHF. The CDR3 nucleotides are TGTGCCTGGAGTCCCGACTACTTTAATCAGCCCCAGCATTTT.

The chain links TRBV18 to TRBJ2-5; the D gene is possibly TRBD1 (6 bases). Trimming removed 3 bases from V and 5 bases from J, with 16 bases in between. The CDR3 has 15 amino acids. Germline V lookup: CDR1 KGHSH, CDR2 LQKENI. CDR3 protein: CASSPPTGGKETQYF. The CDR3 DNA reads TGTGCCAGCTCACCTCCGACAGGAGGAAAGGAGACCCAGTACTTC.

The chain joins TRBV2 to TRBJ2-7; D is undetermined. V gave up 4 bases and J gave up 2 bases, with 9 bases separating them. Germline-derived CDR1 and CDR2 are SNHLY and FYNNEI. CDR3 size: 13 residues. Here the CDR3 reads CASSAQVPYEQYF. The CDR3 nucleotides are TGTGCCAGCAGTGCCCAGGTTCCCTACGAGCAGTACTTC.

The V and J genes are TRBV7-3 and TRBJ2-7; 7 positions match TRBD1. The CDR3 loop spans 13 amino acids. Trimming removed 0 bases from V and 12 bases from J; junction bases left unmatched: 8. Germline V gives CDR1 SGHTA, CDR2 FQGTGA. The CDR3 is CASSLTSGQETYF. The CDR3 DNA sequence: TGTGCCAGCAGCTTAACGAGCGGACAGGAGACGTACTTC.

This chain joins TRBV4-2 and TRBJ2-1, with a possible D match to TRBD2 (5 bases). V dropped 4 bases and J dropped 4 bases, with 11 bases sitting between them. Germline V CDR1 and CDR2: LGHNA, YNFKEQ. This CDR3 comprises 14 residues. The CDR3 region is CASSPRAVYNEQFF. DNA for the CDR3: TGTGCCAGCAGCCCGAGGGCCGTTTACAATGAGCAGTTCTTC.

The chain couples TRBV4-2 to TRBJ2-7; a possible D gene is TRBD1 (6 bases). The CDR3 runs 14 residues. CDR1 is LGHNA and CDR2 is YNFKEQ in the germline V gene. Trimming pared 0 bases from V and 2 bases from J, leaving 8 bases between. CDR3 nucleotides: TGTGCCAGCAGCCAAGAACAGGGACCCTACGAGCAGTACTTC. Its translation is CASSQEQGPYEQYF.

The chain joins TRBV10-3 to TRBJ2-3; 9 bases align to TRBD2. Germline-derived CDR1 and CDR2 are ENHRY and SYGVKD. J gave up 1 base and V 7 bases, and 6 bases lay outside the gene matches. CDR3 length: 15 residues. CDR3 DNA: TGTGCCATCAATTCCCCTAGCGGGGGCACAGATACGCAGTATTTT. It encodes CAINSPSGGTDTQYF.

This chain uses TRBV7-2 with TRBJ2-2; 12 bases match TRBD2. V shed 3 bases and J 0 bases; nucleotides not matched to a gene: 2. CDR1 is SGHTA, CDR2 FQGNSA, per germline. The CDR3 consists of 17 residues. The CDR3: CASSFRTSGTNTGELFF. As DNA, the CDR3 is TGTGCCAGCAGCTTTCGGACTAGCGGGACGAACACCGGGGAGCTGTTTTTT.

The chain couples TRBV30 to TRBJ1-1, with D maybe TRBD1 (5 bases). Trimming cost V 5 bases and J 5 bases, with 21 bases left between them. The CDR3 runs to 15 residues. Looked up from germline, CDR1 is GTSNPN and CDR2 is SVGIG (reference sequence). CDR3 DNA: TGTGCCTGGGGAGGTGGGAGGGGCGCGTGGACTGAAGCTTTCTTT. The encoded protein is CAWGGGRGAWTEAFF.

V gene TRBV29-1 combines with J gene TRBJ2-3; D is ambiguous. With 1 base removed from V and 6 bases from J, the gap between germline ends came to 8 bases. CDR1 SQVTM and CDR2 ANQGSEA come from the germline V gene. This CDR3 comprises 12 residues. This chain's CDR3 is CSVEVSFDTQYF. The CDR3 region has the DNA TGCAGCGTTGAAGTTAGCTTCGATACGCAGTATTTT.

The chain links TRBV6-6 to TRBJ2-7; 9 bases are shared with TRBD2. Per the germline V gene, CDR1 is MNHNY and CDR2 is SVGAGI (reference sequence). The V gene end was trimmed by 6 bases and the J gene end by 3 bases; junction bases not matched to a gene: 12. This CDR3 has 16 residues. CDR3 sequence reads: CASRGKQREVSYEQYV. The CDR3 nucleotides are TGTGCCAGCAGGGGGAAGCAGCGGGAGGTGAGCTACGAGCAGTACGTC.

This sequence joins TRBV18 and TRBJ1-1, with TRBD1 matching 9 bases. V shed 2 bases, J shed 6 bases, and the junction held 7 bases outside the gene matches. The CDR3 totals 15 residues. Per germline, CDR1 KGHSH and CDR2 LQKENI. The CDR3 DNA is TGTGCCAGCTCACCAATCCCGGGACAGGGTCCTGAAGCTTTCTTT. As protein: CASSPIPGQGPEAFF. Full variable domain (rest looked up from reference TRBV18 and TRBJ1-1): NAGVMQNPRHLVRRRGQEARLRCSPMKGHSHVYWYRQLPEEGLKFMVYLQKENIIDESGMPKERFSAEFPKEGPSILRIQQVVRGDSAAYFCASSPIPGQGPEAFFGQGTRLTVV.